This TCR beta chain emerged from a study of T-cell memory formation after mild COVID-19. The germline V gene has CDR1 SGHDN and CDR2 FVKESK. The CDR3 runs to 13 residues. Trimming cost V 1 base and J 4 bases, with 4 bases left between them. Using its own MiXCR run on the 5' RACE reads, TCRdb lists one record per CDR3 protein. The sample consists of approximately 30,000 distinct CDR3 sequences, 15% to 20% of them appearing once. This clonotype was seen repeatedly, ten times or more. The sequence was collected from an adult who had mild COVID-19 (a few samples of this study predate the infection). Cell type and time point are not known. V is TRBV14 and J is TRBJ2-2; D is ambiguous. Sequencing was done on a sample of PBMCs or a T cell subset sorted from them (not recorded which). This chain's CDR3 is CASSQGTTGELFF. In DNA, the CDR3 is TGTGCCAGCAGCCAAGGGACCACCGGGGAGCTGTTTTTT.